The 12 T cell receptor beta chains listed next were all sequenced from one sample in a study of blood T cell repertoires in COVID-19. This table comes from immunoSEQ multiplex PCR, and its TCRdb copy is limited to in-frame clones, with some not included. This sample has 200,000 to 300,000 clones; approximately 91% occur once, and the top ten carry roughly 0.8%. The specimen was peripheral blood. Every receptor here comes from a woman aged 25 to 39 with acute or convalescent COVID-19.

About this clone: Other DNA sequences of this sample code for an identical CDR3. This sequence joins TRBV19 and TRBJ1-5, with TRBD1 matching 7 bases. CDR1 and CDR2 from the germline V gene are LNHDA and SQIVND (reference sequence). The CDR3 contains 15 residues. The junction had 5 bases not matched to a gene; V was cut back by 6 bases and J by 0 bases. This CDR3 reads CASRSTGASNQPQHF. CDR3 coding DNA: TGTGCCAGTAGGAGTACAGGGGCTAGCAATCAGCCCCAGCATTTT.

The CDR3 region has the DNA TGCGCCAGCAGCTGGCGGACAGGGTTTAAAGACTACACCTTC. Its protein is CASSWRTGFKDYTF. The chain uses TRBV5-1 and TRBJ1-2, with 8 bases identical to TRBD1. Trimming took 3 bases from V and 10 from J; bases not matched to a gene: 11. The CDR3 consists of 14 residues. CDR1 SGHRS and CDR2 YFSETQ come from the germline V gene.

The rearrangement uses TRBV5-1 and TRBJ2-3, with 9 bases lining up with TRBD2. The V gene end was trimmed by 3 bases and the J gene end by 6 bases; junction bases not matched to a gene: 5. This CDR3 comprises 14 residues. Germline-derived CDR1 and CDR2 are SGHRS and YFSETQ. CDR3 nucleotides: TGCGCCAGCAGCTCTCGGACTAGCGCCGATACGCAGTATTTT. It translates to CASSSRTSADTQYF.

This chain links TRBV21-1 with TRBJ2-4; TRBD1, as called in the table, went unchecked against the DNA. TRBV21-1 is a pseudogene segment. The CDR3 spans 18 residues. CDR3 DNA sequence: TGTGCCAGCAGCAATGCGGCAGGGGGCCGTTCAGCCAAAAACATTCAGTACTTC. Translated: CASSNAAGGRSAKNIQYF.

CDR3 amino acids: CSVEGSSGGSTDTQYF. CDR3 coding DNA: TGCAGCGTTGAAGGCTCTAGCGGAGGTAGCACAGATACGCAGTATTTT. The chain is built from TRBV29-1 and TRBJ2-3; TRBD2 matches 7 bases. Germline CDR1 SQVTM, CDR2 ANQGSEA. The CDR3 runs to 16 residues. J was trimmed by 0 bases and V by 1 base; bases with no gene match: 7.

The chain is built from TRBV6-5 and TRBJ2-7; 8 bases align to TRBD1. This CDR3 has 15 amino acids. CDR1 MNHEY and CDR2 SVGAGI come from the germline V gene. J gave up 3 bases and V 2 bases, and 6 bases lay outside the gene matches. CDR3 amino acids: CASSYGEGTGYEQYF. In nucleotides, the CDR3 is TGTGCCAGCAGTTACGGGGAAGGGACAGGCTACGAGCAGTACTTC.

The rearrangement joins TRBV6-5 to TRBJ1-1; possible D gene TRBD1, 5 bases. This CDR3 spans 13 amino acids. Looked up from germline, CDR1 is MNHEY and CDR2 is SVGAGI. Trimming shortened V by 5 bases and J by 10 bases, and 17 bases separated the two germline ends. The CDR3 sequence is CASSQALAGGAFF. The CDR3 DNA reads TGTGCCAGCAGTCAGGCCCTGGCGGGGGGAGCTTTCTTT.

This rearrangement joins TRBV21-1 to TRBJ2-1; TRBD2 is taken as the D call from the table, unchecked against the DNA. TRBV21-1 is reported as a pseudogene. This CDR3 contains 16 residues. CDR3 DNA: TGTGCCAGCAGCAAACGCGGCTGGAGCTCCTACAATGAGCAGTTCTTC. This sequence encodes CASSKRGWSSYNEQFF.

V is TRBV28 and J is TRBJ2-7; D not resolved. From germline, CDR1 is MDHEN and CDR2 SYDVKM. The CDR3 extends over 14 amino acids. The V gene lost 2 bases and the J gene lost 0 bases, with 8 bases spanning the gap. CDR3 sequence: CASSLLADSYEQYF. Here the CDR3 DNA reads TGTGCCAGCAGTTTACTGGCGGACTCCTACGAGCAGTACTTC.

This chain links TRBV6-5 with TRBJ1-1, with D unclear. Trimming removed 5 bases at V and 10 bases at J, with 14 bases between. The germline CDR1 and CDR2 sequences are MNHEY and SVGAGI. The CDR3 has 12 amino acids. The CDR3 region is CASSQTRLGAFF. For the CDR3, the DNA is TGTGCCAGCAGTCAGACACGGCTGGGAGCTTTCTTT.

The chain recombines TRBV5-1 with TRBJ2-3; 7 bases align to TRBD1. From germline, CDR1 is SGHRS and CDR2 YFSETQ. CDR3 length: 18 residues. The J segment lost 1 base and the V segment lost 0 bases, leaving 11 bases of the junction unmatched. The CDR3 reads CASSLAFGRQGGTDTQYF. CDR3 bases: TGCGCCAGCAGCTTGGCCTTTGGTCGACAGGGCGGCACAGATACGCAGTATTTT.

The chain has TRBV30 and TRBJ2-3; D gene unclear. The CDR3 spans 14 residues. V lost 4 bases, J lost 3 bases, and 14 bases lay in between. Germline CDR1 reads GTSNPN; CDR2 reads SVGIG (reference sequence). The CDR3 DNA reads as TGTGCCTGGATCCCGGGTTTGAGTACAGATACGCAGTATTTT. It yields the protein CAWIPGLSTDTQYF.